These 3 T cell receptor beta chains came from one sample sequenced in a study of CD8+CD57+ T cells in acquired aplastic anemia. The use of genomic DNA as template underpinned the TCR beta VDJ and CDR3 profiling. One entry per CDR3 protein, called by TCRdb with MiXCR from the reads. The repertoire holds more than 45,000 distinct CDR3 sequences, with 70% to 80% as singletons. Sequenced input: sorted CD4+, CD8+, or CD8+CD57+ T cells (not recorded which) from PBMCs. All receptors derive from a human donor in good health, serving as a control.

The chain employs TRBV29-1 and TRBJ2-3; D assignment may be TRBD1 or TRBD2 (5 bases each). The CDR3 runs to 15 residues. V gave up 0 bases and J gave up 2 bases, with 12 bases separating them. Germline V gene lookup returns CDR1 SQVTM and CDR2 ANQGSEA. The CDR3 region has the DNA TGCAGCGTTGAAGACCCGGGGCGCTACACAGATACGCAGTATTTT. It specifies CSVEDPGRYTDTQYF.

J is TRBJ2-7 and V is TRBV2, with 11 bases lining up with TRBD1. CDR1 is SNHLY, CDR2 FYNNEI, per germline. J was trimmed by 1 base and V by 6 bases; bases with no gene match: 5. The CDR3 spans 15 residues. The CDR3 bases are TGTGCCAGCAGGGGACAGGGGGACCCATCCTACGAGCAGTACTTC. Translation gives CASRGQGDPSYEQYF.

This rearrangement joins TRBV10-2 to TRBJ1-3, with D perhaps matching TRBD1 (6 bases). This CDR3 has 15 amino acids. Germline loops: CDR1 WSHSY, CDR2 SAAADI. Trimming shortened V by 5 bases and J by 0 bases, and 11 bases separated the two germline ends. The CDR3 spells CASSIIQGSGNTIYF. As DNA, the CDR3 is TGCGCCAGCAGTATTATACAGGGCTCTGGAAACACCATATATTTT.